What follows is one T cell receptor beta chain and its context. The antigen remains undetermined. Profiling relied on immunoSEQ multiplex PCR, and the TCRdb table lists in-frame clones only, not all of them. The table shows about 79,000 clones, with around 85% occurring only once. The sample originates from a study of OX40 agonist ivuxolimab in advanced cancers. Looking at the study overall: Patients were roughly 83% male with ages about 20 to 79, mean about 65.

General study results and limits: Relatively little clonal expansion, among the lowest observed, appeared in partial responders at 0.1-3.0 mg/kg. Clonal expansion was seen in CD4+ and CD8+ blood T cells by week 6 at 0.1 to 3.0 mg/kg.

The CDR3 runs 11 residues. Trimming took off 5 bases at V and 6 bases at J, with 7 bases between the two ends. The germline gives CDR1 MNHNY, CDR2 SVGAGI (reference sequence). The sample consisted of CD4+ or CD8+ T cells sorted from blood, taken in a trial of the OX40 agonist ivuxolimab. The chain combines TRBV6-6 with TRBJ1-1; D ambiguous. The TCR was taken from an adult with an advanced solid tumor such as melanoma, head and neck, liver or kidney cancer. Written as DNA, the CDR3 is TGTGCCAGCAGTAGCCTACCTGAAGCTTTCTTT. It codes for CASSSLPEAFF.